The next 22 T cell receptor beta chains were all read from a single sample in a study of blood T cell repertoires in COVID-19 (dated by TCRdb to 2018 to 2021). The library was obtained by the immunoSEQ multiplex PCR assay. TCRdb mirrors the immuneACCESS table, restricted to in-frame sequences. Some clones are absent from its copies; in checked studies, under half trace to an unresolved V gene, and the reason for the others is unknown. This sample gives 75,000 to 80,000 clones in total; roughly 80% of them show up just once. The ten top clones hold more than 15% of the sample. The source material was peripheral blood. These receptors were taken from a woman in her sixties with acute or convalescent COVID-19.

V usage is TRBV4-3 and J usage is TRBJ2-4; the match to TRBD2 covers 12 bases. CDR1 and CDR2 from the germline V gene are LGHNA and YSLEER. The CDR3 spans 18 residues. With 3 bases clipped from V and 0 bases from J, the junction kept 6 bases outside the gene matches. As DNA, the CDR3 is TGCGCCAGCAGCCAGGGGACTAGCGGGTTACTAGCCAAAAACATTCAGTACTTC. Its translation is CASSQGTSGLLAKNIQYF.

The J gene is TRBJ1-1, the V gene TRBV18, with 7 bases identical to TRBD1. V lost 4 bases, J lost 4 bases, and 3 bases stayed unmatched. The CDR3 is 13 amino acids. Germline V lookup: CDR1 KGHSH, CDR2 LQKENI. Written as DNA, the CDR3 is TGTGCCAGCTCACTCGGACAGGCCACTGAAGCTTTCTTT. Its protein is CASSLGQATEAFF. Filled out from reference TRBV18 and TRBJ1-1, the complete variable domain reads NAGVMQNPRHLVRRRGQEARLRCSPMKGHSHVYWYRQLPEEGLKFMVYLQKENIIDESGMPKERFSAEFPKEGPSILRIQQVVRGDSAAYFCASSLGQATEAFFGQGTRLTVV.

V usage is TRBV18 and J usage is TRBJ2-2; TRBD1 might be the D (6 bases). CDR1 is KGHSH and CDR2 is LQKENI in the germline V gene. The CDR3 covers 16 residues. The germline V and J ends were trimmed by 3 bases and 0 bases, with 11 bases remaining between them. The CDR3 nucleotides are TGTGCCAGCTCACCTGGGACACTCGCGAACACCGGGGAGCTGTTTTTT. This encodes CASSPGTLANTGELFF.

The V gene is TRBV3-1 (or the pseudogene TRBV3-2), the J gene TRBJ2-2; 8 positions match TRBD2. Per the germline V gene, CDR1 is LGHDT and CDR2 is YNNKEL (reference sequence). Unmatched junction bases numbered 13, after V lost 3 bases and J lost 4 bases. The CDR3 length is 18 residues. The CDR3 loop reads CASSQLRGKRGPTGELFF. For the CDR3, the DNA is TGTGCCAGCAGCCAGCTAAGGGGAAAGCGGGGGCCCACCGGGGAGCTGTTTTTT.

The chain employs TRBV11-2 and TRBJ1-2; D not resolved. CDR3 length: 12 amino acids. Trimming took 0 bases from V and 8 from J, leaving 7 bases between them. The V gene's germline CDR1 is SGHAT and CDR2 FQNNGV. The CDR3 coding sequence is TGTGCCAGCAGCTTAGAGGTGGGCGGCTACACCTTC. It is translated as CASSLEVGGYTF.

The chain recombines TRBV14 with TRBJ1-2; 12 nucleotides align to TRBD1. Germline CDR1 SGHDN, CDR2 FVKESK. The trim removed 4 bases at V and 9 bases at J, leaving 6 bases unmatched. This CDR3 has 14 amino acids. CDR3 protein: CASSPGQGARSYTF. The CDR3 coding sequence is TGTGCCAGCAGCCCGGGACAGGGGGCAAGGAGCTACACCTTC. Full variable domain (rest looked up from reference TRBV14 and TRBJ1-2): EAGVTQFPSHSVIEKGQTVTLRCDPISGHDNLYWYRRVMGKEIKFLLHFVKESKQDESGMPNNRFLAERTGGTYSTLKVQPAELEDSGVYFCASSPGQGARSYTFGSGTRLTVV.

The chain has TRBV19 and TRBJ1-2; no clear D. The CDR3 totals 14 residues. The V end lost 7 bases, the J end lost 7 bases, and 19 bases lay between the germline ends. Germline assignment: CDR1 LNHDA and CDR2 SQIVND (reference sequence). In nucleotides, the CDR3 is TGTGCCAGTACGCGGAGTCAGACCCAAGCTGGCTACACCTTC. It encodes CASTRSQTQAGYTF.

The chain uses TRBV6-2 or TRBV6-3 and TRBJ1-6; 8 bases map to TRBD1. Trimming at V came to 5 bases and at J to 11 bases, leaving 2 bases not matched to a gene. The germline V gene has CDR1 MNHEY and CDR2 SVGEGT. The CDR3 sequence is 12 residues long. The CDR3 DNA follows: TGTGCCAGCAGTCAGGGGGCGGCACCCCTCCACTTT. Translation gives CASSQGAAPLHF.

CDR3 amino acids: CASSEIGSLDYGYTF. The CDR3 region has the DNA TGTGCCAGCAGTGAAATTGGCAGCCTAGACTATGGCTACACCTTC. The rearrangement links TRBV6-1 to TRBJ1-2; D ambiguous. Germline V gene data show CDR1 as MNHNS and CDR2 as SASEGT. The CDR3 runs 15 residues. With 2 bases removed from V and 3 bases from J, the gap between germline ends came to 13 bases.

The rearrangement links TRBV7-2 to TRBJ2-3; D might be TRBD2 (6 bases). The germline V gene encodes CDR1 SGHTA and CDR2 FQGNSA. The CDR3 totals 16 residues. V lost 1 base and J 2 bases, leaving 13 bases between the germline ends. The chain's CDR3 is CASSLGGAIATDTQYF. In nucleotides, the CDR3 is TGTGCCAGCAGCTTAGGCGGGGCCATAGCCACAGATACGCAGTATTTT.

This clone showed up just once. The genes are TRBV7-3 and TRBJ2-7, with 11 bases identical to TRBD1. The CDR3 consists of 15 residues. The J segment lost 7 bases and the V segment lost 5 bases, leaving 10 bases of the junction unmatched. Germline V CDR1 and CDR2: SGHTA, FQGTGA. CDR3 loop: CASSPLGQGDKEQYV. In DNA, the CDR3 is TGTGCCAGCAGCCCTTTGGGACAGGGGGATAAAGAGCAGTACGTC.

The rearrangement uses TRBV11-3 and TRBJ1-2; 8 nucleotides align to TRBD1. Germline V CDR1 and CDR2: SGHNT, YENEEA. The CDR3 has 13 amino acids. The junction had 5 bases not matched to a gene; V was cut back by 4 bases and J by 7 bases. CDR3 nucleotides: TGTGCCAGCAGCTCCCCAGGGGGCCTTGGCTACACCTTC. Its protein is CASSSPGGLGYTF.

The rearrangement links TRBV6-2 or TRBV6-3 to TRBJ1-5; D call uncertain. CDR3 size: 14 residues. Germline lookup yields CDR1 MNHEY and CDR2 SVGEGT. The V end was cut by 0 bases, the J end by 6 bases, with 9 bases between. The CDR3 here is CASSYSGSSQPQHF. The CDR3 DNA sequence: TGTGCCAGCAGTTACTCCGGGTCTAGTCAGCCCCAGCATTTT.

This CDR3 reads CSVEAREGGATF. The CDR3 DNA reads as TGCAGCGTTGAAGCGCGGGAGGGGGGTGCAACCTTC. The chain employs TRBV29-1 and TRBJ1-2; D is perhaps TRBD1 (6 bases). CDR3 length: 12 amino acids. Trimming removed 1 base at V and 14 bases at J, with 17 bases between. CDR1 and CDR2 from the germline V gene are SQVTM and ANQGSEA.

This chain links TRBV5-4 with TRBJ1-1, with 9 bases fitting TRBD1. Germline trimming cut 4 bases from V and 2 bases from J; bases unmatched to any gene: 6. The germline CDR1 and CDR2 sequences are SGHNT and YYREEE (reference sequence). The CDR3 loop spans 15 amino acids. CDR3 in DNA: TGTGCCAGCAGCCTCCGGACAGGGGTAAACACTGAAGCTTTCTTT. It specifies CASSLRTGVNTEAFF.

The genes are TRBV7-2 and TRBJ1-1, with a weak D call TRBD1 (6 bases). The CDR3 sequence is 13 residues long. V lost 5 bases to trimming and J lost 4 bases, with 11 bases between them. The germline V gene encodes CDR1 SGHTA and CDR2 FQGNSA. The CDR3 DNA follows: TGTGCCAGCAGCATAGGAGGGGGCACTGAAGCTTTCTTT. This sequence encodes CASSIGGGTEAFF.

The V and J genes are TRBV3-1 (or the pseudogene TRBV3-2) and TRBJ1-2; D gene ambiguous. CDR3 length: 15 residues. Germline assignment: CDR1 LGHDT and CDR2 YNNKEL (reference sequence). The V end lost 0 bases, the J end lost 2 bases, and 10 bases lay between the germline ends. Here the CDR3 DNA reads TGTGCCAGCAGCCAAGAAATCGGGGTAAACTATGGCTACACCTTC. Translated, it gives CASSQEIGVNYGYTF.

This clone was seen a handful of times. The chain is built from TRBV27 and TRBJ2-3; a weak D match, TRBD1 (5 bases). The CDR3 is 16 residues long. V was pared by 8 bases and J by 4 bases, with 22 bases between. Germline V gene lookup returns CDR1 MNHEY and CDR2 SMNVEV (reference sequence). CDR3 nucleotide sequence: TGTGCCAGCTCTGATAGGGGCCCACCATCGGCAGATACGCAGTATTTT. This translates into CASSDRGPPSADTQYF.

The CDR3 loop is CASMRNTEAFF. The CDR3 DNA is TGTGCCAGCATGCGGAACACTGAAGCTTTCTTT. The V gene is TRBV7-9, the J gene TRBJ1-1; D gene ambiguous. V lost 7 bases and J lost 1, with 4 bases in between. The CDR3 sequence is 11 residues long. Germline CDR1 reads SEHNR; CDR2 reads FQNEAQ (reference sequence).

The gene calls are TRBV12-3 or TRBV12-4 and TRBJ2-3; 9 nucleotides match TRBD2. This CDR3 comprises 13 residues. V shed 6 bases, J shed 6 bases, and the junction held 4 bases outside the gene matches. CDR3 nucleotides: TGTGCCAGCAGGGGACTAGCAACCGATACGCAGTATTTT. Protein sequence: CASRGLATDTQYF.

This clone was observed once. The chain couples TRBV4-1 to TRBJ1-4; weak D call: TRBD1 (6 bases). The germline gives CDR1 MGHRA, CDR2 YSYEKL. The V and J ends lost 1 base and 6 bases respectively, with 12 bases between them. The CDR3 is 15 residues long. CDR3 loop: CASSQADRMDEKLFF. In DNA form, the CDR3 reads TGCGCCAGCAGCCAAGCCGACAGGATGGATGAAAAACTGTTTTTT.

The V call is TRBV12-3 or TRBV12-4, the J call TRBJ1-4; D is undetermined. V was cut by 6 bases and J by 8 bases, with 13 bases left in between. This CDR3 is 13 amino acids long. The CDR3: CASSPTLVEKLFF. The DNA for the CDR3 is TGTGCCAGCAGCCCGACACTGGTGGAAAAACTGTTTTTT.